This T cell receptor beta chain was identified in a study of control samples from healthy donors and cancer patients (dated by TCRdb to the early 2020s). The CDR3, from cysteine to phenylalanine, totals 16 residues. Only the CDR3 DNA stays, 48 bases, in frame from base 1. The germline V gene supplies CDR1 SGHDT and CDR2 YYEEEE. Ends trimmed: V by 1 base, J by 12 bases; bases unmatched to a gene: 11. To note about this clone: Its antigen is still unknown. Within one base of it there is no much larger clone, and no base qualities were kept.

The method was the immunoSEQ multiplex PCR assay. Entries here come from immuneACCESS through TCRdb and include only in-frame sequences with V and J called. Some clones fail to appear in such tables; in the studies checked, an unresolved V gene covers under half of the shortfall, and the cause of the remainder is unknown. The sample contains hundreds of thousands of clones, roughly 90% of them found a single time. The ten largest account for around 6.4% of the sample. The specimen was PBMCs. The sequence joins TRBV5-6 to TRBJ2-1; a stretch of 12 junction bases matches TRBD1. The sequence came from a man aged 35-49 years with head and neck cancer. The sequenced DNA is TGTGCCAGCAGCTTGATGGGACAGGGGGCGCGGAGTGGGCAGTTCTTC. It translates as CASSLMGQGARSGQFF. Outside the CDR3, residues come from the reference TRBV5-6 and TRBJ2-1 proteins, so the full variable domain is: DAGVTQSPTHLIKTRGQQVTLRCSPKSGHDTVSWYQQALGQGPQFIFQYYEEEERQRGNFPDRFSGHQFPNYSSELNVNALLLGDSALYLCASSLMGQGARSGQFFGPGTRLTVL.